These 19 T cell receptor beta chains came from one sample sequenced in a study of T cell responses to AZD1222 COVID-19 vaccine. Method: immunoSEQ multiplex PCR; TCRdb's copy keeps in-frame clones and lacks some. The sample consists of approximately 75,000 clones, roughly 90% of them appearing once. The specimen comprised peripheral blood, sampled 28 days after the second AZD1222 dose. The receptors originated from an adult who received the AZD1222 COVID-19 vaccine.

The chain recombines TRBV10-3 with TRBJ1-5, with D unresolved. Trimming shortened V by 2 bases and J by 4 bases, and 6 bases separated the two germline ends. Per the germline V gene, CDR1 is ENHRY and CDR2 is SYGVKD. This CDR3 has 13 amino acids. The CDR3 nucleotides are TGTGCCATCAGTGAGCTGAGTAATCAGCCCCAGCATTTT. It encodes CAISELSNQPQHF.

The rearrangement uses TRBV7-2 and TRBJ1-5, with D perhaps TRBD1 (5 bases). The CDR3 extends over 15 amino acids. Germline V gives CDR1 SGHTA, CDR2 FQGNSA. V lost 4 bases and J lost 3, with 13 bases in between. As DNA, the CDR3 is TGTGCCAGCAGCTATCAGGGAAATAACAATCAGCCCCAGCATTTT. Protein sequence: CASSYQGNNNQPQHF. Full variable domain (missing parts from reference TRBV7-2 and TRBJ1-5): GAGVSQSPSNKVTEKGKDVELRCDPISGHTALYWYRQSLGQGLEFLIYFQGNSAPDKSGLPSDRFSAERTGGSVSTLTIQRTQQEDSAVYLCASSYQGNNNQPQHFGDGTRLSIL.

The V gene is TRBV3-1 (or the pseudogene TRBV3-2), the J gene TRBJ1-5; D gene ambiguous. CDR1 is LGHDT, CDR2 YNNKEL, per germline (reference sequence). Deletions cut 1 base from V and 5 bases from J, with 6 bases between. This CDR3 contains 13 residues. The CDR3 DNA reads as TGTGCCAGCAGCCAAGCGTTGGATCAGCCCCAGCATTTT. Translation: CASSQALDQPQHF.

The J gene is TRBJ2-7, the V gene TRBV7-9, with no clear D. The CDR3 loop spans 12 amino acids. Germline V gene data show CDR1 as SEHNR and CDR2 as FQNEAQ (reference sequence). Between the trimmed V and J ends, which lost 1 base and 7 bases, there was a span of 8 bases. This chain's CDR3 is CASSLVIREQYF. The CDR3 DNA follows: TGTGCCAGCAGCTTAGTAATTAGAGAGCAGTACTTC.

This rearrangement joins TRBV4-2 to TRBJ1-4; D is perhaps TRBD1 (5 bases). Trimming left V 0 bases short and J 2 bases short, with 10 bases between. The germline CDR1 and CDR2 sequences are LGHNA and YNFKEQ. This CDR3 has 16 amino acids. CDR3 sequence (DNA): TGTGCCAGCAGCCAAGATACCCAGGGCACTAATGAAAAACTGTTTTTT. Translating gives CASSQDTQGTNEKLFF.

The chain uses TRBV11-2 and TRBJ2-2, with D possibly being TRBD1 or TRBD2 (5 bases each). This CDR3 region has 16 residues. Trimming took 3 bases from V and 4 from J, leaving 15 bases between them. Germline V CDR1 and CDR2: SGHAT, FQNNGV. The CDR3 DNA reads as TGTGCCAGCAGCTTCTTCGGGGCTCAGAGCACCGGGGAGCTGTTTTTT. This codes for CASSFFGAQSTGELFF.

This rearrangement joins TRBV5-1 to TRBJ2-1; 11 nucleotides align to TRBD2. Germline V lookup: CDR1 SGHRS, CDR2 YFSETQ. Trimming cost V 3 bases and J 0 bases; bases outside gene matches: 14. CDR3 size: 20 residues. CDR3 protein: CASSSPGLAGGRSSYNEQFF. CDR3 coding DNA: TGCGCCAGCAGCTCTCCCGGGCTAGCGGGGGGCCGGAGCTCCTACAATGAGCAGTTCTTC.

The chain uses TRBV5-6 and TRBJ1-5, with no clear D. CDR1 is SGHDT, CDR2 YYEEEE, per germline. V lost 1 base, J lost 3 bases, and 8 bases lay in between. The CDR3 runs to 14 residues. CDR3 in DNA: TGTGCCAGCAGCTTGTATGGGTACAATCAGCCCCAGCATTTT. The encoded protein is CASSLYGYNQPQHF.

CDR3 residues: CASTRDTLRGTHYEQYF. As DNA, the CDR3 is TGTGCCAGCACCCGGGACACCCTAAGGGGGACTCACTACGAGCAGTACTTC. The chain employs TRBV28 and TRBJ2-7, with D perhaps given as TRBD1 or TRBD2 (6 bases each). The CDR3 has 17 amino acids. Germline V gives CDR1 MDHEN, CDR2 SYDVKM. Trimming cost V 7 bases and J 3 bases, with 25 bases left between them.

The chain joins TRBV23-1 to TRBJ1-5; 7 bases line up with TRBD1. Being an ORF, TRBV23-1 has a function that is uncertain. The CDR3 is 17 amino acids. J gave up 3 bases and V 0 bases, and 8 bases lay outside the gene matches. The CDR3 loop reads CASSQSFQGDLNQPQHF. The CDR3 DNA reads TGCGCCAGCAGTCAATCTTTTCAGGGGGACCTCAATCAGCCCCAGCATTTT.

The chain uses TRBV7-9 and TRBJ2-7, with D perhaps TRBD2 (5 bases). Germline V lookup: CDR1 SEHNR, CDR2 FQNEAQ (reference sequence). Trimming pared 1 base from V and 6 bases from J, leaving 16 bases between. There are 15 residues in the CDR3. CDR3 nucleotide sequence: TGTGCCAGCAGCTTAGGAGGGTTACCTACTCGCGAGCAGTACTTC. It yields the protein CASSLGGLPTREQYF.

The chain employs TRBV5-1 and TRBJ1-5; maybe TRBD1 (5 bases). Germline-derived CDR1 and CDR2 are SGHRS and YFSETQ. The CDR3 runs 14 residues. Trimming pared 5 bases from V and 1 base from J, leaving 10 bases between. CDR3 nucleotide sequence: TGCGCCAGCAGAAGGGACGGCAGCAATCAGCCCCAGCATTTT. As protein: CASRRDGSNQPQHF.

The chain employs TRBV10-3 and TRBJ2-3; 11 bases align to TRBD1. The CDR3 sequence is 14 residues long. The trim removed 6 bases at V and 4 bases at J, leaving 3 bases unmatched. Germline-derived CDR1 and CDR2 are ENHRY and SYGVKD. The CDR3 loop is CAISPGQGADTQYF. The CDR3 region has the DNA TGTGCCATCAGCCCGGGACAGGGGGCAGATACGCAGTATTTT.

This chain uses TRBV6-4 with TRBJ2-3; 7 bases line up with TRBD1. CDR1 is MRHNA and CDR2 is SNTAGT in the germline V gene. With V trimmed by 3 bases and J by 0 bases, 6 bases remained unmatched. The CDR3 is 16 residues long. The CDR3 region is CASSERTGASTDTQYF. The CDR3 DNA sequence: TGTGCCAGCAGTGAAAGGACAGGAGCTAGCACAGATACGCAGTATTTT.

The chain carries TRBV6-5 and TRBJ1-2, with D maybe TRBD1 (6 bases). The CDR3 runs 13 residues. The ends were cut back, 4 bases at V and 8 bases at J, with 14 bases in the middle. The germline V gene has CDR1 MNHEY and CDR2 SVGAGI. DNA of the CDR3: TGTGCCAGCAGTTCCATCGGGGGGCCGGGCTACACCTTC. This codes for CASSSIGGPGYTF.

The chain employs TRBV5-1 and TRBJ1-3; D may be TRBD1 (5 bases). This CDR3 contains 14 residues. V shed 2 bases and J shed 2 bases, with 8 bases lying between them. Germline lookup yields CDR1 SGHRS and CDR2 YFSETQ. CDR3 in amino acids: CASSFDSPGNTIYF. The DNA for the CDR3 is TGCGCCAGCAGCTTTGACAGCCCTGGAAACACCATATATTTT.

This sequence joins TRBV5-1 and TRBJ1-2; D ambiguous. V dropped 4 bases and J dropped 4 bases, with 14 bases sitting between them. CDR1 SGHRS and CDR2 YFSETQ come from the germline V gene. This CDR3 comprises 14 residues. The CDR3 DNA reads TGCGCCAGCAGCCGATCAGGTGACCTCTATGGCTACACCTTC. Protein sequence: CASSRSGDLYGYTF. Using reference TRBV5-1 and TRBJ1-2 for the parts outside the CDR3, the full variable domain is KAGVTQTPRYLIKTRGQQVTLSCSPISGHRSVSWYQQTPGQGLQFLFEYFSETQRNKGNFPGRFSGRQFSNSRSEMNVSTLELGDSALYLCASSRSGDLYGYTFGSGTRLTVV.

V gene TRBV5-1 combines with J gene TRBJ1-6; D is unclear. The CDR3 runs to 15 residues. V lost 0 bases, J lost 7 bases, and 11 bases lay in between. The V gene's germline CDR1 is SGHRS and CDR2 YFSETQ. Here the CDR3 DNA reads TGCGCCAGCAGCTTGGGGGTGCAAGGGAATTCACCCCTCCACTTT. It codes for CASSLGVQGNSPLHF.

V and J are TRBV6-2 or TRBV6-3 and TRBJ1-5; TRBD1 matches 7 bases. V dropped 1 base and J dropped 7; count of bases not matched to a gene: 7. Per germline, CDR1 MNHEY and CDR2 SVGEGT. The CDR3 loop spans 15 amino acids. The CDR3 is CASSYLTGREQPQHF. The DNA for the CDR3 is TGTGCCAGCAGTTACTTGACAGGGAGGGAACAGCCCCAGCATTTT.